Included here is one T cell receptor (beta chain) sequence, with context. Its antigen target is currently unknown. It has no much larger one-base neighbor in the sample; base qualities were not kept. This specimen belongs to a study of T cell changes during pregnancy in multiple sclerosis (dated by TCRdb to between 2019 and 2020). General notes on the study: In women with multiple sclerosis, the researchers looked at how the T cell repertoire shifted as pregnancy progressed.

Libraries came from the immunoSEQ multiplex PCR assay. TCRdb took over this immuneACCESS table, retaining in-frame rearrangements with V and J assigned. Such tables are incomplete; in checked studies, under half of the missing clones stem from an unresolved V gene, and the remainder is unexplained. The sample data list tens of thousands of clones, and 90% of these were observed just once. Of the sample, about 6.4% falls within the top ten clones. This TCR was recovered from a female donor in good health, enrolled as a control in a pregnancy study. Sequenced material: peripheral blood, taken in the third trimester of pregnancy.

The nucleotides are TGTGCCAGCAGCTTGAGGGCGGGGATACGCACAGATACGCAGTATTTT. Translated, it reads CASSLRAGIRTDTQYF. The V gene is TRBV5-6 and the J gene is TRBJ2-3, with TRBD2 perhaps the D gene, on 6 matching bases. The cysteine opens and the phenylalanine closes a CDR3 of 16 amino acids. Just CDR3 DNA is preserved here, 48 bases in frame from base 1. CDR1 and CDR2, looked up from the germline V gene, are SGHDT and YYEEEE. A distance of 13 bases separates the germline ends of V and J, which lose 1 base and 1 base respectively.